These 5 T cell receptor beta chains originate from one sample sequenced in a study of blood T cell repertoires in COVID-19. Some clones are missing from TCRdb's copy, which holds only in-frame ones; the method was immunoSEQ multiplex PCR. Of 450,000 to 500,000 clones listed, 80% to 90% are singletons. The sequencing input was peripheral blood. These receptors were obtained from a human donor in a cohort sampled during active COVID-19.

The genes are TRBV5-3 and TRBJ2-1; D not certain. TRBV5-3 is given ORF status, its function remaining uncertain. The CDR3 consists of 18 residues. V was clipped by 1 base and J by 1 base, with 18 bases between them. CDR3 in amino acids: CARSLPDIPRFSYNEQFF. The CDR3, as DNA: TGTGCCAGAAGCTTGCCTGATATCCCGAGATTTTCCTACAATGAGCAGTTCTTC.

This CDR3 is CASSPENRIGTDTQYF. The CDR3 DNA is TGTGCCAGCAGCCCCGAGAATCGAATAGGCACAGATACGCAGTATTTT. The V gene is TRBV9, the J gene TRBJ2-3, with D unresolved. This CDR3 has 16 amino acids. Germline-derived CDR1 and CDR2 are SGDLS and YYNGEE. Trimming left V 4 bases short and J 1 base short, with 16 bases between. The variable domain in full, completed from reference TRBV9 and TRBJ2-3, reads DSGVTQTPKHLITATGQRVTLRCSPRSGDLSVYWYQQSLDQGLQFLIQYYNGEERAKGNILERFSAQQFPDLHSELNLSSLELGDSALYFCASSPENRIGTDTQYFGPGTRLTVL.

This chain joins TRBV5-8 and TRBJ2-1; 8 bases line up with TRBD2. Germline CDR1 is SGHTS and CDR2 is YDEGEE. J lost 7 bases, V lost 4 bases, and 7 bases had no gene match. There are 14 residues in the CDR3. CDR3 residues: CASSRAGVRNEQFF. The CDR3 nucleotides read TGTGCCAGCAGCCGAGCGGGAGTGAGAAATGAGCAGTTCTTC.

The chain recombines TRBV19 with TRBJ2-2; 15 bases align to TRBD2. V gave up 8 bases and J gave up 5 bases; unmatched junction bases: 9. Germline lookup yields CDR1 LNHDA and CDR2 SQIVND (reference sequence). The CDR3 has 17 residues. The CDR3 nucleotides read TGTGCCAGTGGAGGACTAGCGGGAGGGCCGGGGACCGGGGAGCTGTTTTTT. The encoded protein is CASGGLAGGPGTGELFF.

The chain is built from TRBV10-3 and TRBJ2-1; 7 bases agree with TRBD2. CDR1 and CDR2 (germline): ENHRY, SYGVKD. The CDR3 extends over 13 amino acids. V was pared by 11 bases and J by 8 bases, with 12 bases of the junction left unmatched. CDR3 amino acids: CALSGGRGDEQFF. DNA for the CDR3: TGTGCCTTAAGCGGCGGGAGAGGAGATGAGCAGTTCTTC.